These 7 T cell receptor beta chains were sequenced from one sample in a study of neoadjuvant anti-PD-1 for oral cavity cancer. Time point noted: after neoadjuvant nivolumab, at surgical resection. The assay was immunoSEQ multiplex PCR, and TCRdb's table has in-frame clones only and misses some. The sample lists around 15,000 clones, 30% to 45% occurring once. Sequences were derived from tumor tissue, sampled after nivolumab (anti-PD-1) treatment. These receptor sequences come from a person aged 35-80 years with oral cavity squamous cell carcinoma.

The chain recombines TRBV6-5 with TRBJ2-3; no clear D. Trimming shortened V by 2 bases and J by 0 bases, and 9 bases separated the two germline ends. The germline CDR1 and CDR2 sequences are MNHEY and SVGAGI. The CDR3 has 15 residues. In nucleotides, the CDR3 is TGTGCCAGCAGTTACACTCAGCTTAGCACAGATACGCAGTATTTT. It encodes CASSYTQLSTDTQYF.

This clone was seen more than once but under ten times. V usage is TRBV5-1 and J usage is TRBJ1-1; D gene uncertain. Germline-derived CDR1 and CDR2 are SGHRS and YFSETQ. CDR3 size: 11 residues. Trimming took off 4 bases at V and 3 bases at J, with 4 bases between the two ends. The CDR3 DNA reads TGCGCCAGCAGCCGGGACACTGAAGCTTTCTTT. Amino acids: CASSRDTEAFF.

This clone was seen only a few times. This chain links TRBV15 with TRBJ1-2; 8 nucleotides align to TRBD1. CDR1 LNHNV and CDR2 YYDKDF come from the germline V gene (reference sequence). The CDR3 has 16 amino acids. V was pared by 0 bases and J by 5 bases, with 8 bases of the junction left unmatched. CDR3 residues: CATSRDPPGGDYGYTF. The CDR3 nucleotides are TGTGCCACCAGCAGAGACCCCCCAGGGGGCGATTATGGCTACACCTTC.

By proportion, this clone is medium-sized (0.01 to 0.1%). The CDR3 loop reads CASSLGGWGTDTQYF. Here the CDR3 DNA reads TGTGCCAGTAGTCTCGGGGGATGGGGCACAGATACGCAGTATTTT. The chain recombines TRBV19 with TRBJ2-3, with a weak D call TRBD2 (6 bases). Germline CDR1 LNHDA, CDR2 SQIVND (reference sequence). There are 15 residues in the CDR3. Trimming shortened V by 5 bases and J by 1 base, and 13 bases separated the two germline ends.

The chain employs TRBV10-3 and TRBJ1-1; D is undetermined. Deletions cut 6 bases from V and 3 bases from J, with 11 bases between. The CDR3 spans 13 residues. The germline V gene encodes CDR1 ENHRY and CDR2 SYGVKD. CDR3 loop: CAIREFGDTEAFF. DNA for the CDR3: TGTGCCATCAGGGAATTTGGGGACACTGAAGCTTTCTTT.

This clone has only a few counts. The chain uses TRBV7-9 and TRBJ1-5; no clear D gene. Between the trimmed V and J ends, which lost 1 base and 5 bases, there was a span of 6 bases. CDR1 and CDR2 (germline): SEHNR, FQNEAQ (reference sequence). This CDR3 is 13 amino acids long. The CDR3 sequence is CASSLVGDQPQHF. The CDR3 coding sequence is TGTGCCAGCAGCTTAGTGGGAGATCAGCCCCAGCATTTT.

The chain carries TRBV11-2 and TRBJ1-5; 7 bases agree with TRBD1. From germline, CDR1 is SGHAT and CDR2 FQNNGV. Trimming cost V 5 bases and J 5 bases; bases outside gene matches: 6. The CDR3 has 14 amino acids. The CDR3 coding sequence is TGTGCCAGCAGCGTCTCAGGGGGAGATCAGCCCCAGCATTTT. The encoded protein is CASSVSGGDQPQHF.